This T cell receptor beta chain was sequenced during a study of T cell responses to AZD1222 COVID-19 vaccine (dated by TCRdb to the early 2020s). Study-level background: AZD1222 recipients with second doses at about 4 weeks or about 12 weeks were pooled, because spike-specific TCR depth and breadth did not differ between schedules. TCR sequencing covered 230 to 250 trial participants: 207 given two doses of AZD1222 and 26 given two doses of MenACWY control vaccine. Trial participants were enrolled into age subgroups of 18-55, 56-69 and 70-plus years, which contained about 150, 27 and 61 TCR-sequenced participants, respectively. The research as a whole found: Only six AZD1222 recipients were SARS-CoV-2 seropositive at baseline, limiting conclusions about previously exposed vaccinees. Because no day 14 peak-response samples were available, repertoires were characterized only after the peak T cell response. The 56-69-year group was small, and its depth increase did not reach significance, likely because of low power. Participants were mostly white British, with more females than males. The authors suggested clonal diversity may have been underestimated. Vaccine-associated CD4 TCRs spanned the whole spike protein, with dominant responses in regions 160-218 and 743-854. After two AZD1222 doses, both the breadth and the depth of spike-specific TCRs were significantly higher than at day 0 and than in MenACWY recipients. Nearly half of unique spike-specific TCRs reportedly recognized epitopes outside regions mutated in the B.1.351 and B.1.1.7 variants.

The sample's time point label, decoded: baseline before first vaccination. Vaccinee samples came from UK trials COV001 and COV002, including a single-blind randomized controlled phase 2/3 trial of AZD1222 (ChAdOx1 nCoV-19) in healthy adults. For TCRbeta chain sequencing, PBMC samples from trial participants were taken at day 0 and at day 28 after the second dose. The CDR3 starts with the cysteine, ends with the phenylalanine, and has 16 residues. CDR3 DNA is the only sequence kept; it has 48 bases, read in frame from the first base. The germline V gene specifies SGHRS as CDR1 and YFSETQ as CDR2. The V end gives up 5 bases and the J end 10 bases, leaving 10 bases in the junction not matched to a gene. Regarding this clone: Its binding antigen is unknown. No much larger clone exists at a distance of one base, and base qualities are not known.

The CDR3 regions of human TCRbeta chains were analyzed by immunosequencing. Per the source publication's procedure: TCRs in the repertoires were matched against a reference library of SARS-CoV-2-specific TCRs that had been generated with the MIRA antigen-specificity platform. Breadth was defined as the fraction of unique TCRs that were SARS-CoV-2-associated. Depth was defined as the fraction of total T cells that were SARS-CoV-2-associated. Each spike-specific TCR was assigned to its reactive spike region and to a CD4 or CD8 class using the MIRA data. Log10-transformed breadth and depth values were compared by one-way ANOVA with Sidak's multiple comparisons tests. Drawn from immuneACCESS, this table holds only the in-frame rearrangements with V and J called that TCRdb kept. Clones are partly lost; checked studies trace under half to an unresolved V gene and leave the rest unexplained. That table furnishes V, J and clone size, whereas the DNA furnished D and trimming. For this sample there are over 40,000 clones; approximately 84% appear just once. The ten largest account for roughly 30% of the sample.

This TCR was recovered from an adult in good health. The starting material was peripheral blood, obtained on day 0 of AZD1222 vaccination. The V and J genes are TRBV5-1 and TRBJ2-1; TRBD2 aligns with 15 central bases. The CDR3 region: CASSFGLAGGPGEQFF. The base sequence is TGCGCCAGCAGTTTCGGACTAGCGGGAGGGCCGGGAGAGCAGTTCTTC.